Below, 21 T cell receptor beta chains from the same sample are listed, as sequenced in a study of blood T cell repertoires in COVID-19. Method: immunoSEQ multiplex PCR; TCRdb's copy keeps in-frame clones and lacks some. The data contain about 200,000 clones, roughly 85% of them singletons. The sample was peripheral blood. The receptor set was obtained from a woman aged 70-85 years with COVID-19, enrolled during active disease.

This clone was counted once. The V and J genes are TRBV5-1 and TRBJ2-3; 10 bases line up with TRBD1. From germline, CDR1 is SGHRS and CDR2 YFSETQ. The CDR3 is 15 amino acids. V was pared by 4 bases and J by 4 bases, with 6 bases of the junction left unmatched. This chain's CDR3 is CASSPTGGKADTQYF. The CDR3 coding sequence is TGCGCCAGCAGCCCGACAGGGGGCAAGGCAGATACGCAGTATTTT.

The J gene is TRBJ1-1, the V gene TRBV6-2 or TRBV6-3; maybe TRBD1 (5 bases). Germline V gene data show CDR1 as MNHEY and CDR2 as SVGEGT. This CDR3 contains 14 residues. V was pared by 6 bases and J by 1 base, with 12 bases between. DNA for the CDR3: TGTGCCAGCAGCGAACAGGCATCGAACACTGAAGCTTTCTTT. Its translation: CASSEQASNTEAFF.

The rearrangement links TRBV6-6 to TRBJ2-7; the D gene is possibly TRBD1 (5 bases). The CDR3 sequence is 13 residues long. The V end lost 4 bases, the J end lost 1 base, and 8 bases lay between the germline ends. Germline CDR1 and CDR2: MNHNY and SVGAGI (reference sequence). CDR3 DNA: TGTGCCAGCAGTTTCCAGGGTTCCTACGAGCAGTACTTC. Translating it yields CASSFQGSYEQYF.

The rearrangement joins TRBV27 to TRBJ2-2; a weak D match, TRBD1 (6 bases). V lost 6 bases and J lost 2, with 10 bases in between. This CDR3 has 14 residues. The germline CDR1 and CDR2 sequences are MNHEY and SMNVEV (reference sequence). The CDR3 nucleotides are TGTGCCAGCAGGACGGACAGAAACACCGGGGAGCTGTTTTTT. Its translation is CASRTDRNTGELFF.

The chain carries TRBV2 and TRBJ1-5; TRBD1 matches at 7 bases. J gave up 4 bases and V 6 bases, and 6 bases lay outside the gene matches. Germline-derived CDR1 and CDR2 are SNHLY and FYNNEI. The CDR3 totals 14 residues. This chain's CDR3 is CASRRDRDNQPQHF. The DNA of the CDR3 is TGTGCCAGCAGAAGAGACAGGGATAATCAGCCCCAGCATTTT.

This clone has only a few counts. The chain uses TRBV19 and TRBJ2-7; 9 positions match TRBD1. Trimming cost V 11 bases and J 2 bases; bases outside gene matches: 10. CDR3 length: 14 amino acids. Germline lookup yields CDR1 LNHDA and CDR2 SQIVND (reference sequence). The DNA of the CDR3 is TGTGCCTCCTCCAGCACAGGGGGCCCCTACGAGCAGTACTTC. It is translated as CASSSTGGPYEQYF.

The V gene is TRBV5-1, the J gene TRBJ2-1; D perhaps matches TRBD2 (6 bases). The CDR3 is 15 amino acids. Deletions cut 5 bases from V and 8 bases from J, with 20 bases between. Germline V gene lookup returns CDR1 SGHRS and CDR2 YFSETQ. CDR3 residues: CASSGSGAIFDEQFF. The DNA for the CDR3 is TGCGCCAGCAGTGGGTCGGGAGCGATTTTTGATGAGCAGTTCTTC. Supplemented by reference TRBV5-1 and TRBJ2-1, the full variable domain reads KAGVTQTPRYLIKTRGQQVTLSCSPISGHRSVSWYQQTPGQGLQFLFEYFSETQRNKGNFPGRFSGRQFSNSRSEMNVSTLELGDSALYLCASSGSGAIFDEQFFGPGTRLTVL.

The chain has TRBV2 and TRBJ1-3; D is uncertain. Trimming removed 5 bases at V and 4 bases at J, with 15 bases between. The CDR3 contains 15 residues. Germline V CDR1 and CDR2: SNHLY, FYNNEI. CDR3 sequence reads: CASSLLLIGGNTIYF. Here the CDR3 DNA reads TGTGCCAGCAGTCTCCTACTAATAGGAGGAAACACCATATATTTT.

This clone appeared a few times. The CDR3 spells CASSSSRDQPQHF. CDR3 DNA sequence: TGTGCCAGCAGTTCCTCCCGGGATCAGCCCCAGCATTTT. This chain joins TRBV6-5 and TRBJ1-5; the D is unclear. V was clipped by 4 bases and J by 5 bases, with 9 bases between them. The CDR3 extends over 13 amino acids. Per the germline V gene, CDR1 is MNHEY and CDR2 is SVGAGI.

V is TRBV12-3 or TRBV12-4 and J is TRBJ2-2; 7 bases line up with TRBD1. The CDR3 length is 12 residues. V lost 8 bases, J lost 7 bases, and 4 bases stayed unmatched. CDR3 region: CASATGVGELFF. The CDR3 DNA reads as TGTGCCAGCGCAACAGGGGTCGGGGAGCTGTTTTTT.

This clone was observed a single time. V gene TRBV6-4 combines with J gene TRBJ2-7; 8 nucleotides align to TRBD1. After removal of 0 bases from V and 3 bases from J, the junction contained 10 bases not matched to a gene. The CDR3 has 17 residues. Germline CDR1 and CDR2: MRHNA and SNTAGT. CDR3 sequence: CASSDSSPDRAIYEQYF. The CDR3 DNA reads TGTGCCAGCAGTGACTCGAGTCCGGACAGGGCTATCTACGAGCAGTACTTC.

V and J are TRBV7-3 and TRBJ1-1, with D tentatively TRBD1 (6 bases). The germline V and J ends were trimmed by 5 bases and 1 base, with 8 bases remaining between them. Germline CDR1 SGHTA, CDR2 FQGTGA. CDR3 length: 13 residues. The CDR3 region is CASSETGNTEAFF. As DNA, the CDR3 is TGTGCCAGCAGCGAGACAGGGAACACTGAAGCTTTCTTT. The full variable domain, rest sourced from reference TRBV7-3 and TRBJ1-1, is GAGVSQTPSNKVTEKGKYVELRCDPISGHTALYWYRQSLGQGPEFLIYFQGTGAADDSGLPNDRFFAVRPEGSVSTLKIQRTERGDSAVYLCASSETGNTEAFFGQGTRLTVV.

The chain uses TRBV7-9 and TRBJ1-2; D gene unclear. The CDR3 consists of 14 residues. Looked up from germline, CDR1 is SEHNR and CDR2 is FQNEAQ (reference sequence). V was pared by 0 bases and J by 7 bases, with 12 bases between. In nucleotides, the CDR3 is TGTGCCAGCAGCTTAGCGGCCGCAACAAGTGGCTACACCTTC. As protein: CASSLAAATSGYTF.

The J gene is TRBJ2-3, the V gene TRBV29-1, with D hard to call. This CDR3 spans 10 amino acids. The germline V gene has CDR1 SQVTM and CDR2 ANQGSEA. With 7 bases removed from V and 2 bases from J, the gap between germline ends came to 4 bases. CDR3 loop: CSGNTDTQYF. Written as DNA, the CDR3 is TGCAGCGGTAACACAGATACGCAGTATTTT.

The chain joins TRBV7-9 to TRBJ1-2, with 8 nucleotides matching TRBD1. V lost 3 bases, J lost 1 base, and 7 bases stayed unmatched. Germline CDR1 reads SEHNR; CDR2 reads FQNEAQ (reference sequence). This CDR3 spans 16 amino acids. DNA of the CDR3: TGTGCCAGCAGCTTGTTATCGACAGGGGATAACTATGGCTACACCTTC. Its translation is CASSLLSTGDNYGYTF.

V is TRBV5-1 and J is TRBJ1-2; 11 bases fit TRBD1. The CDR3 covers 14 residues. Germline values: CDR1 SGHRS, CDR2 YFSETQ. V trimming: 3 bases; J trimming: 3 bases; junction bases outside the gene matches: 1. The CDR3 sequence is CASSWTGGDYGYTF. The DNA of the CDR3 is TGCGCCAGCAGCTGGACAGGGGGCGACTATGGCTACACCTTC. Looking up the rest from reference TRBV5-1 and TRBJ1-2 gives the full variable domain: KAGVTQTPRYLIKTRGQQVTLSCSPISGHRSVSWYQQTPGQGLQFLFEYFSETQRNKGNFPGRFSGRQFSNSRSEMNVSTLELGDSALYLCASSWTGGDYGYTFGSGTRLTVV.

Concerning this clone: The same CDR3 is also encoded by other DNA sequences in this sample. This chain links TRBV29-1 with TRBJ1-2; D might be TRBD1 (5 bases). Germline CDR1 and CDR2: SQVTM and ANQGSEA. The V end lost 0 bases, the J end lost 5 bases, and 13 bases lay between the germline ends. The CDR3 contains 14 residues. CDR3 nucleotides: TGCAGCGTTGAAGATACGGGGGGTTGGTATGGCTACACCTTC. It codes for CSVEDTGGWYGYTF.

The rearrangement joins TRBV18 to TRBJ1-3; TRBD1 might be the D (5 bases). V was trimmed by 5 bases and J by 0 bases, leaving 14 bases between them. Looked up from germline, CDR1 is KGHSH and CDR2 is LQKENI. CDR3 size: 16 residues. CDR3 region: CASSAIGGSSGNTIYF. Here the CDR3 DNA reads TGTGCCAGCTCAGCGATCGGGGGAAGCTCTGGAAACACCATATATTTT.

The chain is built from TRBV19 and TRBJ1-4; weak D call: TRBD1 (5 bases). The germline V and J ends were trimmed by 5 bases and 6 bases, with 7 bases remaining between them. There are 12 residues in the CDR3. Per the germline V gene, CDR1 is LNHDA and CDR2 is SQIVND (reference sequence). CDR3 nucleotide sequence: TGTGCCAGTAGTCGGGGGGATGAAAAACTGTTTTTT. Protein: CASSRGDEKLFF.

The rearrangement links TRBV5-8 to TRBJ1-4; 7 bases align to TRBD1. The CDR3 totals 15 residues. J lost 4 bases, V lost 4 bases, and 7 bases had no gene match. The germline V gene has CDR1 SGHTS and CDR2 YDEGEE. This CDR3 reads CASSTGERDNEKLFF. The CDR3 DNA reads TGTGCCAGCAGCACAGGGGAGAGGGATAATGAAAAACTGTTTTTT.

The chain combines TRBV7-2 with TRBJ2-1; D not certain. V was cut by 8 bases and J by 0 bases, with 20 bases left in between. CDR1 is SGHTA, CDR2 FQGNSA, per germline. The CDR3 consists of 17 residues. The chain's CDR3 is CASRLNPPGSSYNEQFF. The CDR3, as DNA: TGTGCCAGCCGACTGAACCCCCCCGGAAGCTCCTACAATGAGCAGTTCTTC.